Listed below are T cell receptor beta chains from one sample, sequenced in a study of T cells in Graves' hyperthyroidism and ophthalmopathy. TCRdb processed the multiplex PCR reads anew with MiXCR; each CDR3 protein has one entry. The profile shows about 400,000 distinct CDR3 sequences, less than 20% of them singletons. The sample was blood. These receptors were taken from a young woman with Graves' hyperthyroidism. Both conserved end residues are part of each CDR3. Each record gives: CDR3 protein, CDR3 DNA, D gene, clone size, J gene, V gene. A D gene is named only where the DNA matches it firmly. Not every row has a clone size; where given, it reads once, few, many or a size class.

CDR3: CASILGTSGSRQYF
DNA: TGTGCCAGCATCCTCGGGACTAGCGGGAGTAGGCAGTATTTT
D: TRBD2
size: few
J: TRBJ2-3
V: TRBV7-9

CDR3: CASNPGTGQFYSSQPQHF
DNA: TGTGCCAGCAACCCCGGGACAGGACAATTTTATAGCAGTCAGCCCCAGCATTTT
D: TRBD1
size: few
J: TRBJ1-5
V: TRBV19

CDR3: CSAPETGGSYEQYF
DNA: TGCAGTGCCCCGGAGACAGGGGGATCCTACGAGCAGTACTTC
D: TRBD1
size: many
J: TRBJ2-7
V: TRBV20-1

CDR3: CASLSTSIF
DNA: TGTGCCAGCCTATCGACGTCTATTTTT
D: .
size: .
J: TRBJ2-2
V: TRBV6-2/TRBV6-3

CDR3: CACQPGQNYEQYF
DNA: TGTGCCTGCCAACCGGGACAAAACTACGAGCAGTACTTC
D: .
size: many
J: TRBJ2-7
V: TRBV30

CDR3: CSARDWRGLDGYTF
DNA: TGCAGTGCTAGAGATTGGCGGGGGCTCGATGGCTACACCTTC
D: .
size: few
J: TRBJ1-2
V: TRBV20-1

CDR3: CASSGQSGADTQYF
DNA: TGTGCCAGCTCGGGACAGTCTGGAGCGGATACGCAGTATTTT
D: TRBD1
size: many
J: TRBJ2-3
V: TRBV6-1

CDR3: CASSAYQGVGGYTF
DNA: TGTGCCAGCAGCGCCTACCAGGGAGTTGGTGGCTACACCTTC
D: .
size: many
J: TRBJ1-2
V: TRBV7-2

CDR3: CASSAASGSDGTGELFF
DNA: TGTGCCAGCAGCGCGGCTAGCGGGAGTGACGGCACCGGGGAGCTGTTTTTT
D: TRBD2
size: .
J: TRBJ2-2
V: TRBV9

CDR3: CSAPLRGYSSYNEQFF
DNA: TGCAGCGCCCCCTTACGGGGCTACAGCTCCTACAATGAGCAGTTCTTC
D: .
size: .
J: TRBJ2-1
V: TRBV20-1

CDR3: CASSLTPRWDRGVGTQYF
DNA: TGTGCCAGCAGTCTCACCCCTCGGTGGGATAGGGGGGTCGGGACCCAGTACTTC
D: .
size: many
J: TRBJ2-5
V: TRBV27

CDR3: CASSQRQGADTQYF
DNA: TGCGCCAGCAGCCAAAGACAGGGAGCAGATACGCAGTATTTT
D: TRBD1
size: few
J: TRBJ2-3
V: TRBV4-1

CDR3: CASSELRGTDTYEQYF
DNA: TGTGCCAGCAGTGAATTGCGGGGGACGGACACCTACGAGCAGTACTTC
D: TRBD2
size: few
J: TRBJ2-7
V: TRBV6-1

CDR3: CASSPPNNNEQFF
DNA: TGTGCCAGCAGCCCCCCTAACAACAATGAGCAGTTCTTC
D: .
size: many
J: TRBJ2-1
V: TRBV7-3

CDR3: CASSYTGLAVSSYNEQFF
DNA: TGTGCCAGCAGTTATACGGGACTAGCGGTTAGCTCCTACAATGAGCAGTTCTTC
D: TRBD2
size: many
J: TRBJ2-1
V: TRBV28

CDR3: CSATAGGDTGELFF
DNA: TGCAGTGCTACCGCGGGGGGGGACACCGGGGAGCTGTTTTTT
D: TRBD2
size: many
J: TRBJ2-2
V: TRBV20-1

CDR3: CASSDQGGRNEKLFF
DNA: TGTGCCAGCAGTGACCAGGGGGGAAGGAATGAAAAACTGTTTTTT
D: TRBD1
size: many
J: TRBJ1-4
V: TRBV6-1

CDR3: CASSATDSNYGYTF
DNA: TGTGCCAGCAGCGCGACTGACAGTAACTATGGCTACACCTTC
D: .
size: many
J: TRBJ1-2
V: TRBV9

CDR3: CATVLLEQYF
DNA: TGTGCCACCGTACTGCTCGAGCAGTACTTC
D: .
size: many
J: TRBJ2-7
V: TRBV2

CDR3: CSAFTSGYNEQFF
DNA: TGCAGTGCATTTACTAGCGGCTACAATGAGCAGTTCTTC
D: TRBD2
size: many
J: TRBJ2-1
V: TRBV20-1

CDR3: CAISESEAYGYTF
DNA: TGTGCCATCAGTGAATCCGAGGCCTATGGCTACACCTTC
D: .
size: .
J: TRBJ1-2
V: TRBV10-3

CDR3: CASSLGGGASYGQYF
DNA: TGTGCCAGCAGTTTAGGGGGTGGAGCGTCCTATGGGCAGTACTTC
D: .
size: many
J: TRBJ2-7
V: TRBV27